This T cell receptor beta chain was recorded in a study of STAT5B mutations in CD4+ large granular lymphocyte leukemia. On the study more broadly: Among healthy donors, a particular HLA allele went with more CDR3 'QG' motifs.

A note on this clone: Its antigen remains unidentified.

This table comes from immunoSEQ multiplex PCR, and its TCRdb copy is limited to in-frame clones, with some not included. The sample holds about 31,000 clones, less than 85% seen once. Controls came from buffy coats of healthy blood donors. The V and J ends lost 10 bases and 0 bases, in that order; junction bases with no gene match: 11. Germline CDR1 and CDR2: SEHNR and FQNEAQ (reference sequence). CDR3 length: 16 residues. General observations from the study: CD4-sorted patient repertoires seemed more clonal than healthy CD4+ repertoires. About 24% of private leukemic clonotypes occurred rarely in other patients' non-leukemic repertoires.

The source of this sequence is a human donor in good health. Input material: CD4+ T cells from blood buffy coats. The J gene is TRBJ2-3, the V gene TRBV7-9, with 9 bases lining up with TRBD2. CDR3 nucleotide sequence: TGTGCCACCCGGGTAGCGGGAGTGTCTAGCACAGATACGCAGTATTTT. This sequence encodes CATRVAGVSSTDTQYF.